This T cell receptor beta chain originates from a study of shared clonotypes between healthy human individuals. General study results and limits: Only blood was sampled, and tissue TCR repertoires likely differ from blood ones.

The trim removed 5 bases at V and 1 base at J, leaving 2 bases unmatched. Germline CDR1 reads SGHVS; CDR2 reads FQNEAQ. The CDR3 is made up of 14 amino acids. Turning to this clone: Its antigen is as yet unknown.

Using immunoSEQ multiplex PCR, the repertoire was profiled, and TCRdb retains in-frame clones only, with some absent. Among 450,000 to 550,000 clones listed, approximately 85% were seen once. Donors, healthy HIV-negative adults, lacked recent acute infections or vaccinations. The sequence was collected from a woman in her forties in good health. Some clones in this sample may be carry-over from other donors' samples. Material for sequencing was PBMCs. V and J are TRBV7-8 and TRBJ2-5; 9 positions match TRBD2. CDR3 residues: CASSPTSGQETQYF. CDR3 DNA: TGTGCCAGCAGCCCGACTAGCGGCCAAGAGACCCAGTACTTC.